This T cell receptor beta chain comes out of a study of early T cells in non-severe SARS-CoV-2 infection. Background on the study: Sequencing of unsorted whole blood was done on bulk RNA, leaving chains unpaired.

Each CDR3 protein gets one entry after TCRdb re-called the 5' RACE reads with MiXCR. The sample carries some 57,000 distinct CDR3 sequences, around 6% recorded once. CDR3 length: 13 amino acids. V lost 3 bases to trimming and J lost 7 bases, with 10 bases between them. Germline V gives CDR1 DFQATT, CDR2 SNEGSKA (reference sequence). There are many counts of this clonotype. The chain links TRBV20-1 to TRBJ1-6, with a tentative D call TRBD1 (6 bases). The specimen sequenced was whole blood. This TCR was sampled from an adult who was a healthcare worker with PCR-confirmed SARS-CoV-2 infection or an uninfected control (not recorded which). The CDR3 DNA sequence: TGCAGTGCTAGCCCCACAGGGAATTCACCCCTCCACTTT. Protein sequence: CSASPTGNSPLHF.